A selection of T cell receptor beta chains follows, all from one sample in a study of OX40 agonist ivuxolimab in advanced cancers. Profiled with immunoSEQ multiplex PCR; TCRdb holds only in-frame clones, not every one. In the table there are around 80,000 clones, around nine tenths of which are singletons. Sequencing used CD4+ or CD8+ T cells sorted from blood, obtained in a trial of the OX40 agonist ivuxolimab. The receptors originated from an adult with an advanced solid tumor such as melanoma, head and neck, liver or kidney cancer. CDR3s include the opening cysteine and the closing phenylalanine or tryptophan. The order of the fields is D gene, V gene, J gene, clone size, CDR3 protein, CDR3 DNA. The D gene is left open where the match is weak. The size entry is marked missing in some rows and otherwise reads once, few, many or a size class.

TRBD1	TRBV4-3	TRBJ2-6	NA	CASSQTGAGANVLTF	TGCGCCAGCAGCCAGACAGGGGCTGGGGCCAACGTCCTGACTTTC
NA	TRBV30	TRBJ1-2	NA	CAWSLILGEGRGNYGYTF	TGTGCCTGGAGTCTAATCCTGGGTGAGGGCAGGGGTAACTATGGCTACACCTTC
NA	TRBV7-2	TRBJ1-3	NA	CASSFAGTDTIYF	TGTGCCAGCAGCTTTGCGGGTACAGACACCATATATTTT
TRBD1	TRBV28	TRBJ1-1	NA	CASSLVQGANTEAFF	TGTGCCAGCAGTTTAGTACAGGGGGCCAACACTGAAGCTTTCTTT
TRBD2	TRBV5-6	TRBJ2-5	NA	CASSPWGGETQYF	TGTGCCAGCAGCCCATGGGGGGGAGAGACCCAGTACTTC
TRBD2	TRBV5-1	TRBJ2-7	NA	CASSPTSGYEQYF	TGCGCCAGCAGCCCGACTAGCGGTTACGAGCAGTACTTC
NA	TRBV7-9	TRBJ2-7	NA	CASSLALRTDEQYF	TGTGCCAGCAGCTTAGCTCTGAGGACTGACGAGCAGTACTTC
NA	TRBV15	TRBJ2-3	once	CATSTTTGARRTDTQYF	TGTGCCACCAGCACGACCACGGGGGCCAGGCGCACAGATACGCAGTATTTT
NA	TRBV6-5	TRBJ2-7	NA	CASSRAGTQYEQYF	TGTGCCAGCAGCCGTGCCGGGACCCAGTACGAGCAGTACTTC
NA	TRBV30	TRBJ1-5	NA	CAWAIGESNQPQHF	TGTGCCTGGGCAATAGGAGAGAGTAATCAGCCCCAGCATTTT
NA	TRBV7-8	TRBJ2-2	NA	CASSLVGGSGELFF	TGTGCCAGCAGCTTAGTCGGCGGGTCCGGGGAGCTGTTTTTT
NA	TRBV7-8	TRBJ2-5	NA	CASTRPGWETQYF	TGTGCCAGCACCCGACCAGGGTGGGAGACCCAGTACTTC
TRBD1	TRBV30	TRBJ1-1	NA	CAWSAQGSTEAFF	TGTGCCTGGAGTGCACAGGGGTCCACTGAAGCTTTCTTT
TRBD2	TRBV4-2	TRBJ2-3	NA	CASSQASGSTDTQYF	TGTGCCAGCAGCCAAGCTAGCGGAAGCACAGATACGCAGTATTTT
NA	TRBV29-1	TRBJ1-1	NA	CSVEDYLGTEAFF	TGCAGCGTTGAAGACTACCTGGGGACTGAAGCTTTCTTT
NA	TRBV11-2	TRBJ1-1	NA	CASSQTQGNTEAFF	TGTGCCAGCAGCCAAACCCAGGGAAACACTGAAGCTTTCTTT
TRBD1	TRBV2	TRBJ2-6	NA	CASQALDRGFSGANVLTF	TGTGCCAGCCAAGCATTGGACAGGGGATTCTCTGGGGCCAACGTCCTGACTTTC
TRBD1	TRBV11-3	TRBJ2-1	few	CASSTRQGDEQFF	TGTGCCAGCAGCACCCGACAGGGGGATGAGCAGTTCTTC
NA	TRBV7-2	TRBJ2-1	once	CASSSEAGSKGEQFF	TGTGCCAGCAGCTCAGAGGCGGGGAGTAAGGGCGAGCAGTTCTTC
NA	TRBV28	TRBJ1-5	NA	CASSLDAPGNQPQHF	TGTGCCAGCAGTTTAGATGCACCCGGCAATCAGCCCCAGCATTTT
NA	TRBV18	TRBJ2-1	NA	CASSPPNRDEQFF	TGTGCCAGCTCACCACCGAATAGGGATGAGCAGTTCTTC
NA	TRBV6-4	TRBJ2-3	NA	CASSDTVFTDTQYF	TGTGCCAGCAGTGATACAGTTTTCACAGATACGCAGTATTTT
NA	TRBV11-3	TRBJ2-4	NA	CASSRGDSQAKNIQYF	TGTGCCAGCAGCCGAGGGGACTCTCAAGCCAAAAACATTCAGTACTTC
TRBD1	TRBV19	TRBJ1-5	NA	CASSQQGLNQPQHF	TGTGCCAGTAGTCAACAGGGGTTAAATCAGCCCCAGCATTTT
NA	TRBV5-8	TRBJ1-2	NA	CASSRVGSHNYGYTF	TGTGCCAGCAGCCGGGTGGGATCCCATAACTATGGCTACACCTTC
TRBD1	TRBV7-2	TRBJ1-1	NA	CASSSQTGGGGPEAFF	TGTGCCAGCAGCTCCCAGACAGGGGGGGGAGGTCCTGAAGCTTTCTTT
TRBD1	TRBV7-2	TRBJ2-7	NA	CASSLGTGTYEQYF	TGTGCCAGCAGCTTAGGGACAGGAACCTACGAGCAGTACTTC
NA	TRBV2	TRBJ2-5	few	CASSPTSTGVTQYF	TGTGCCAGCAGTCCGACCTCAACCGGGGTGACCCAGTACTTC
NA	TRBV5-1	TRBJ2-7	NA	CASSLVQSSTYEQYF	TGCGCCAGCAGCTTGGTGCAGTCCTCCACCTACGAGCAGTACTTC
TRBD2	TRBV2	TRBJ2-1	NA	CASRTLAGGYNEQFF	TGTGCCAGCAGAACGCTAGCGGGAGGTTACAATGAGCAGTTCTTC
NA	TRBV7-8	TRBJ2-1	NA	CASSLRRSSYNEQFF	TGTGCCAGCAGCTTACGCCGAAGCTCCTACAATGAGCAGTTCTTC
TRBD1	TRBV2	TRBJ2-2	NA	CASNQDRGGAGELFF	TGTGCCAGCAACCAGGACAGGGGGGGTGCCGGGGAGCTGTTTTTT
NA	TRBV6-4	TRBJ1-2	NA	CATTTPFPNGYTF	TGTGCCACCACGACCCCGTTCCCGAATGGCTACACCTTC
NA	TRBV7-9	TRBJ1-1	once	CASSLPAPPFF	TGTGCCAGCAGCTTGCCCGCGCCGCCTTTCTTT
NA	TRBV10-3	TRBJ2-1	NA	CASREGAGDNEQFF	TGTGCCTCCCGGGAGGGGGCCGGGGACAATGAGCAGTTCTTC
TRBD2	TRBV5-1	TRBJ2-7	NA	CASSLGLADYEQYF	TGCGCCAGCAGCTTGGGACTAGCGGACTACGAGCAGTACTTC
NA	TRBV28	TRBJ2-5	NA	CAIPTRRKETQYF	TGTGCCATTCCTACTAGAAGGAAAGAGACCCAGTACTTC
NA	TRBV28	TRBJ2-7	once	CASSLGTQFSYEQYF	TGTGCCAGCAGTTTAGGGACGCAATTTTCCTACGAGCAGTACTTC
TRBD1	TRBV29-1	TRBJ1-1	NA	CSVEGGRGRPSTEAFF	TGCAGCGTTGAGGGGGGAAGGGGGCGGCCGAGCACTGAAGCTTTCTTT
NA	TRBV7-9	TRBJ1-4	NA	CASSLMPGAEKLFF	TGTGCCAGCAGCTTAATGCCAGGGGCAGAAAAACTGTTTTTT
NA	TRBV6-6	TRBJ2-5	NA	CASTPLLIGATQYF	TGTGCCAGCACTCCGTTGTTGATCGGGGCCACCCAGTACTTC
NA	TRBV28	TRBJ1-2	NA	CASSLGQLRGYTF	TGTGCCAGCAGTTTGGGACAACTACGTGGCTACACCTTC
TRBD1	TRBV5-1	TRBJ1-4	once	CASSFQGATNEKLFF	TGCGCCAGCAGCTTTCAGGGGGCAACTAATGAAAAACTGTTTTTT
NA	TRBV6-6	TRBJ1-5	NA	CASRQGAQPQHF	TGTGCCAGCCGGCAGGGTGCCCAGCCCCAGCATTTT
NA	TRBV5-1	TRBJ2-3	once	CASTVAGVATDTQYF	TGCGCCAGCACCGTGGCAGGGGTTGCGACAGATACGCAGTATTTT
NA	TRBV28	TRBJ1-5	NA	CASRTAGEGSNQPQHF	TGTGCCAGCAGAACGGCTGGGGAGGGCAGCAATCAGCCCCAGCATTTT
TRBD1	TRBV6-6	TRBJ1-5	NA	CASSSTGLLGNQPQHF	TGTGCCAGCAGTTCGACAGGGCTCTTGGGCAATCAGCCCCAGCATTTT
TRBD2	TRBV28	TRBJ2-7	NA	CASSSGRAYEQYF	TGTGCCAGCAGTAGCGGGAGGGCCTACGAGCAGTACTTC
NA	TRBV6-5	TRBJ1-2	NA	CASASNYGYTF	TGTGCCAGCGCTTCAAACTATGGCTACACCTTC
NA	TRBV19	TRBJ2-7	NA	CASSTGTLNGGQYF	TGTGCCAGTAGTACCGGGACTCTAAACGGGGGGCAGTACTTC
NA	TRBV28	TRBJ1-5	NA	CASSLRGSHNQPQHF	TGTGCCAGCAGTTTACGGGGAAGTCACAATCAGCCCCAGCATTTT
NA	TRBV28	TRBJ1-2	NA	CASSLSSGGGYTF	TGTGCCAGCAGTTTATCCTCGGGGGGCGGCTACACCTTC
NA	TRBV28	TRBJ1-1	NA	CASSSQMNTEAFF	TGTGCCAGCAGTTCACAGATGAACACTGAAGCTTTCTTT
NA	TRBV7-2	TRBJ1-4	NA	CASSLKQGREKLFF	TGTGCCAGCAGCTTAAAACAGGGAAGGGAAAAACTGTTTTTT